The 29 T cell receptor beta chains listed next were all sequenced from one sample in a study of early T cells in non-severe SARS-CoV-2 infection. One entry per CDR3 protein results from TCRdb running MiXCR on the 5' RACE reads. The sample carries about 60,000 distinct CDR3 sequences, around 13% recorded once. Source material: whole blood. The origin of the receptors is an adult who was a healthcare worker with PCR-confirmed SARS-CoV-2 infection or an uninfected control (not recorded which).

This clonotype has at least ten counts. The chain is built from TRBV28 and TRBJ2-7; the D gene is possibly TRBD2 (6 bases). V lost 6 bases, J lost 3 bases, and 12 bases lay in between. The CDR3 has 13 residues. CDR1 is MDHEN, CDR2 SYDVKM, per germline. For the CDR3, the DNA is TGTGCCAGCAGAGTGGGGGGAAACTACGAGCAGTACTTC. Amino acids: CASRVGGNYEQYF.

This clonotype has more than one count but fewer than ten. Here the CDR3 reads CASGREGTGELFF. CDR3 DNA sequence: TGTGCCAGCGGGCGGGAGGGCACCGGGGAGCTGTTTTTT. V usage is TRBV12-3 or TRBV12-4 and J usage is TRBJ2-2; 9 bases are shared with TRBD2. V gave up 8 bases and J gave up 4 bases; unmatched junction bases: 2. The CDR3 runs to 13 residues.

This clonotype occurred many times. The chain uses TRBV28 and TRBJ2-1, with 10 bases that match TRBD2. CDR3 size: 15 residues. From germline, CDR1 is MDHEN and CDR2 SYDVKM. Trimming cost V 1 base and J 9 bases; bases outside gene matches: 6. The CDR3 loop reads CASSLYPAGGVEQFF. CDR3 in DNA: TGTGCCAGCAGTTTATATCCAGCGGGAGGGGTTGAGCAGTTCTTC.

This clonotype has at least ten counts. The chain recombines TRBV29-1 with TRBJ1-1; D gene unclear. Germline V gene data show CDR1 as SQVTM and CDR2 as ANQGSEA. The CDR3 spans 13 residues. Trimming shortened V by 0 bases and J by 3 bases, and 8 bases separated the two germline ends. Here the CDR3 reads CSVEDLRDTEAFF. In DNA form, the CDR3 reads TGCAGCGTTGAAGATCTTAGAGACACTGAAGCTTTCTTT.

This chain uses TRBV29-1 with TRBJ2-5, with D perhaps being TRBD1 or TRBD2 (5 bases each). This CDR3 has 16 amino acids. Trimming took 4 bases from V and 1 from J, leaving 19 bases between them. Germline values: CDR1 SQVTM, CDR2 ANQGSEA. The CDR3 DNA reads TGCAGCGTTGGGGTGCCAGGGAGAGCGGTCCAAGAGACCCAGTACTTC. The encoded protein is CSVGVPGRAVQETQYF.

This clonotype turned up a few times. The chain is built from TRBV6-2 or TRBV6-3 and TRBJ1-1; TRBD1 might be the D (5 bases). CDR3 length equals 13 residues. Germline values: CDR1 MNHEY, CDR2 SVGEGT. Trimming cost V 5 bases and J 6 bases, with 13 bases left between them. The CDR3 DNA reads as TGTGCCAGCAGTACCGGGGGTAGGCCTGAAGCTTTCTTT. It is translated as CASSTGGRPEAFF.

There are a few counts of this clonotype. The V call is TRBV12-3 or TRBV12-4, the J call TRBJ1-1; possible D gene TRBD1, 6 bases. V gave up 7 bases and J gave up 10 bases, with 25 bases separating them. The CDR3 length is 15 residues. Here the CDR3 reads CASTPLIRTAPGAFF. The CDR3 DNA sequence: TGTGCCAGCACCCCCTTAATCAGGACAGCACCGGGAGCTTTCTTT.

This clonotype was counted between two and nine times. J is TRBJ2-3 and V is TRBV6-1; D unclear. The CDR3 extends over 15 amino acids. Germline CDR1 MNHNS, CDR2 SASEGT. Between the trimmed V and J ends, which lost 3 bases and 9 bases, there was a span of 19 bases. Here the CDR3 DNA reads TGTGCCAGCAGTGACGTCAAAGCGCAGTCGGTGACGCAGTATTTT. This codes for CASSDVKAQSVTQYF.

The genes are TRBV5-1 and TRBJ2-5, with D possibly matching TRBD1 (6 bases). The CDR3 has 13 amino acids. Trimming took 3 bases from V and 5 from J, leaving 11 bases between them. Germline CDR1 and CDR2: SGHRS and YFSETQ. CDR3 sequence reads: CASSSTGSETQYF. CDR3 nucleotides: TGCGCCAGCAGCTCAACAGGGTCGGAGACCCAGTACTTC.

This clonotype was counted a few times. The chain joins TRBV6-2 or TRBV6-3 to TRBJ2-1, with D possibly TRBD2 on 5 matching bases. There are 11 residues in the CDR3. Germline-derived CDR1 and CDR2 are MNHEY and SVGEGT. Between the trimmed V and J ends, which lost 6 bases and 10 bases, there was a span of 10 bases. The CDR3 sequence is CASRRGGEQFF. The CDR3 coding sequence is TGTGCCAGCAGGCGAGGAGGAGAGCAGTTCTTC.

The gene calls are TRBV12-3 or TRBV12-4 and TRBJ1-1; no clear D gene. Trimming pared 7 bases from V and 4 bases from J, leaving 13 bases between. CDR3 size: 13 residues. The CDR3 sequence is CASTLGVGTEAFF. CDR3 DNA: TGTGCCAGCACCCTCGGGGTCGGCACTGAAGCTTTCTTT.

In this sample, this clonotype turned up many times. The chain uses TRBV7-6 and TRBJ2-2; D gene uncertain. Trimming took off 2 bases at V and 3 bases at J, with 13 bases between the two ends. This CDR3 region has 16 residues. The germline V gene has CDR1 SGHVS and CDR2 FNYEAQ. The CDR3 sequence is CASSLMDPRHTGELFF. Written as DNA, the CDR3 is TGTGCCAGCAGCTTAATGGACCCCAGACACACCGGGGAGCTGTTTTTT.

The genes are TRBV6-1 and TRBJ2-7; tentatively, D is TRBD1 or TRBD2 (5 bases each). V was cut by 5 bases and J by 7 bases, with 21 bases left in between. The CDR3 spans 15 residues. CDR1 and CDR2 from the germline V gene are MNHNS and SASEGT. The CDR3 coding sequence is TGTGCCAGCAGTCCACCCCGGGACCCGGATGGGGAGCAGTACTTC. Its protein is CASSPPRDPDGEQYF.

The chain recombines TRBV7-3 with TRBJ2-1; D ambiguous. The CDR3 is 11 amino acids. Germline values: CDR1 SGHTA, CDR2 FQGTGA. The V end lost 4 bases, the J end lost 6 bases, and 4 bases lay between the germline ends. CDR3 region: CASSSFNEQFF. The CDR3 region has the DNA TGTGCCAGCAGCTCTTTCAATGAGCAGTTCTTC.

This clonotype turned up a few times. The DNA for the CDR3 is TGTGCCAGCAGCGGTTTTTGGGGCGGGGAGCTGTTTTTT. Its translation is CASSGFWGGELFF. V usage is TRBV9 and J usage is TRBJ2-2; D is undetermined. Trimming left V 3 bases short and J 7 bases short, with 10 bases between. Germline CDR1 is SGDLS and CDR2 is YYNGEE. The CDR3 contains 13 residues.

The chain is built from TRBV19 and TRBJ1-5, with a weak D call TRBD1 (5 bases). Trimming took 6 bases from V and 2 from J, leaving 14 bases between them. The V gene's germline CDR1 is LNHDA and CDR2 SQIVND (reference sequence). CDR3 length: 15 residues. Written as DNA, the CDR3 is TGTGCCAGTAGGGTAGGGGTCCGTCGCAATCAGCCCCAGCATTTT. Protein product: CASRVGVRRNQPQHF.

CDR3 region: CASSQDLQNLYEQYF. DNA of the CDR3: TGCGCCAGCAGCCAAGATTTACAGAACCTCTACGAGCAGTACTTC. The rearrangement uses TRBV4-3 and TRBJ2-7; D uncertain. Germline loops: CDR1 LGHNA, CDR2 YSLEER. Trimming left V 0 bases short and J 3 bases short, with 12 bases between. CDR3 length: 15 amino acids.

Ten or more counts support this clonotype. The V and J genes are TRBV4-1 and TRBJ2-3; D may be TRBD1 or TRBD2 (5 bases each). CDR1 is MGHRA, CDR2 YSYEKL, per germline. V was clipped by 4 bases and J by 0 bases, with 26 bases between them. The CDR3 sequence is 20 residues long. In DNA form, the CDR3 reads TGCGCCAGCAGCCGAAAGGAGAAAACCGGGACGGCACTTAGCACAGATACGCAGTATTTT. Encoded protein: CASSRKEKTGTALSTDTQYF.

This chain links TRBV6-1 with TRBJ2-7, with D possibly being TRBD1 or TRBD2 (5 bases each). Trimming stripped 3 bases from V and 7 bases from J, with 13 bases between. The CDR3 runs to 13 residues. Germline loops: CDR1 MNHNS, CDR2 SASEGT. The DNA for the CDR3 is TGTGCCAGCAGTGACCCCGGGGCGCTAGAGCAGTACTTC. The encoded protein is CASSDPGALEQYF.

The V gene is TRBV29-1, the J gene TRBJ1-1; D might be TRBD1 (6 bases). The V end was cut by 6 bases, the J end by 4 bases, with 15 bases between. The CDR3 loop spans 13 amino acids. Per germline, CDR1 SQVTM and CDR2 ANQGSEA. CDR3 protein: CSVPTTGTTEAFF. As DNA, the CDR3 is TGCAGCGTCCCCACCACAGGGACCACTGAAGCTTTCTTT.

The J gene is TRBJ1-1, the V gene TRBV18; D uncertain. V dropped 2 bases and J dropped 1 base, with 8 bases sitting between them. The CDR3 spans 14 residues. Germline V gene data show CDR1 as KGHSH and CDR2 as LQKENI. This CDR3 reads CASSPSAANTEAFF. The CDR3, as DNA: TGTGCCAGCTCACCATCTGCCGCGAACACTGAAGCTTTCTTT.

This clonotype was recorded only once. The chain couples TRBV27 to TRBJ2-7, with D possibly TRBD1 on 6 matching bases. Germline CDR1 is MNHEY and CDR2 is SMNVEV (reference sequence). V shed 5 bases and J shed 3 bases, with 17 bases lying between them. This CDR3 comprises 15 residues. CDR3 bases: TGTGCCAGCAGTGTGCAGGGGTTCGCTAACTACGAGCAGTACTTC. This encodes CASSVQGFANYEQYF.

V and J are TRBV28 and TRBJ1-1; D gene ambiguous. The V gene lost 5 bases and the J gene lost 5 bases, with 9 bases spanning the gap. The CDR3 extends over 12 amino acids. Germline V lookup: CDR1 MDHEN, CDR2 SYDVKM. CDR3 nucleotides: TGTGCCAGCAGTCCTTACCGGACTGAAGCTTTCTTT. This encodes CASSPYRTEAFF.

This clonotype has a handful of counts. The V and J genes are TRBV21-1 and TRBJ2-1; whether TRBD1, the table's D call, matches the DNA was not checked. TRBV21-1 is shown as a pseudogene. The CDR3 runs 13 residues. In nucleotides, the CDR3 is TGTGCCAGCAGCTCAACAGGGGGCGTCGAGCAGTTCTTC. This translates into CASSSTGGVEQFF.

V is TRBV29-1 and J is TRBJ2-4; 11 bases are shared with TRBD1. This CDR3 has 15 residues. After removal of 1 base from V and 7 bases from J, the junction contained 6 bases not matched to a gene. Per germline, CDR1 SQVTM and CDR2 ANQGSEA. The CDR3 protein is CSVEGGQGAQNIQYF. CDR3 sequence (DNA): TGCAGCGTTGAAGGAGGACAGGGGGCACAGAACATTCAGTACTTC. Full variable domain (missing parts from reference TRBV29-1 and TRBJ2-4): SAVISQKPSRDICQRGTSLTIQCQVDSQVTMMFWYRQQPGQSLTLIATANQGSEATYESGFVIDKFPISRPNLTFSTLTVSNMSPEDSSIYLCSVEGGQGAQNIQYFGAGTRLSVL.

This clonotype was seen a few times. The chain carries TRBV4-1 and TRBJ1-2; no firm D call. There are 14 residues in the CDR3. Trimming pared 4 bases from V and 2 bases from J, leaving 11 bases between. Per germline, CDR1 MGHRA and CDR2 YSYEKL. The CDR3 reads CASSPLDQNYGYTF. As DNA, the CDR3 is TGCGCCAGCAGCCCTCTGGACCAAAACTATGGCTACACCTTC.

This clonotype has a count of ten or more. This chain uses TRBV3-1 with TRBJ1-1; the match to TRBD1 covers 7 bases. The CDR3 is made up of 16 amino acids. V shed 4 bases and J 0 bases; nucleotides not matched to a gene: 8. Germline V gene lookup returns CDR1 LGHDT and CDR2 YNNKEL (reference sequence). The CDR3 bases are TGTGCCAGCAGCCCTACGACAGGGTCGATGAACACTGAAGCTTTCTTT. Its translation: CASSPTTGSMNTEAFF.

This clonotype occurred many times. This chain links TRBV12-3 or TRBV12-4 with TRBJ2-2, with D possibly TRBD1 on 6 matching bases. The CDR3 is 13 amino acids. Deletions cut 6 bases from V and 6 bases from J, with 11 bases between. The DNA for the CDR3 is TGTGCCAGCAGCCCCAGACAGGCCGGGGAGCTGTTTTTT. This sequence encodes CASSPRQAGELFF.

There are a few counts of this clonotype. The J gene is TRBJ2-3, the V gene TRBV29-1; D not resolved. The CDR3 contains 12 residues. The germline V gene encodes CDR1 SQVTM and CDR2 ANQGSEA. V was pared by 6 bases and J by 2 bases, with 9 bases between. CDR3 in DNA: TGCAGCGTCCTTAGCTACACAGATACGCAGTATTTT. Residues: CSVLSYTDTQYF.